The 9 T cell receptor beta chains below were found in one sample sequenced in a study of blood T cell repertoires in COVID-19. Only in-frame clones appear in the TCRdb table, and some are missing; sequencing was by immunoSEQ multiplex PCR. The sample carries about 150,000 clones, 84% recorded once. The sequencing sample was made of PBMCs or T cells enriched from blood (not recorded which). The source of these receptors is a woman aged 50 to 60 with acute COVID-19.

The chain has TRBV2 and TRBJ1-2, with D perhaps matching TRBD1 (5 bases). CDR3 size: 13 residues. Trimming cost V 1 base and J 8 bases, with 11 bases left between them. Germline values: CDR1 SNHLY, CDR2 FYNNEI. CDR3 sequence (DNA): TGTGCCAGCAGTGAAGTAGGAGGGGTCGGCTACACCTTC. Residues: CASSEVGGVGYTF.

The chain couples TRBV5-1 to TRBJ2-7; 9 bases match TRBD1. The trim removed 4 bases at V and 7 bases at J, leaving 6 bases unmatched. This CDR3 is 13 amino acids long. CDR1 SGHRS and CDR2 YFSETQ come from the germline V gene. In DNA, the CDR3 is TGCGCCAGCAGCCCGGGACAGGGTTCGGAGCAGTACTTC. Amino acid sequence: CASSPGQGSEQYF.

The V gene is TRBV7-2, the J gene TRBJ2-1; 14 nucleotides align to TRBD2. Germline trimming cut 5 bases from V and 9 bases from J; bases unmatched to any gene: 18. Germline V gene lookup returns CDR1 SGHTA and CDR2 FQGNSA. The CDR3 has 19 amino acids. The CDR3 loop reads CASSKVFRRGLAGVREQFF. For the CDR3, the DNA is TGTGCCAGCAGCAAAGTTTTTAGGCGGGGACTAGCGGGAGTTCGTGAGCAGTTCTTC.

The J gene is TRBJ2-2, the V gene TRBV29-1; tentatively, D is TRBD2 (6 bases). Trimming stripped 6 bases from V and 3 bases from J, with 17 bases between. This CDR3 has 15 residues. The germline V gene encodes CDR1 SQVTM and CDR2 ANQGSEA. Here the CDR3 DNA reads TGCAGCGTCGCAGGGACCCGCGGGGACACCGGGGAGCTGTTTTTT. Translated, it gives CSVAGTRGDTGELFF.

CDR3 protein: CASRRGADSYGYTF. The CDR3 nucleotides are TGTGCCAGTAGGAGGGGAGCGGACAGTTATGGCTACACCTTC. V usage is TRBV19 and J usage is TRBJ1-2; possibly TRBD1 for D (6 bases). Germline loops: CDR1 LNHDA, CDR2 SQIVND (reference sequence). V was trimmed by 6 bases and J by 5 bases, leaving 16 bases between them. This CDR3 is built from 14 residues.

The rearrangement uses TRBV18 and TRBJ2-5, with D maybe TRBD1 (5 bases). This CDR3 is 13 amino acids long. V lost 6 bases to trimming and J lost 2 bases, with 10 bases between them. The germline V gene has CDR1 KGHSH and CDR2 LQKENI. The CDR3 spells CASSLNRQETQYF. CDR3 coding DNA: TGTGCCAGCTCGTTAAACAGGCAAGAGACCCAGTACTTC.

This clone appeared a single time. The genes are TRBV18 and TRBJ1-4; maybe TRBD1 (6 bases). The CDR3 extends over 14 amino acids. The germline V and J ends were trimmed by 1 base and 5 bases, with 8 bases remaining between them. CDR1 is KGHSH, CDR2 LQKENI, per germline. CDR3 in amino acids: CASSPRTVNEKLFF. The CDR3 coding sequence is TGTGCCAGCTCACCACGGACAGTCAATGAAAAACTGTTTTTT.

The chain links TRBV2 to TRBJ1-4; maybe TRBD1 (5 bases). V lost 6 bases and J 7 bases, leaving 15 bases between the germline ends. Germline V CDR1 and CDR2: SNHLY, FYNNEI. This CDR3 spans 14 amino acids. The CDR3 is CASRMGGGAEKLFF. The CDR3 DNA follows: TGTGCCAGCAGGATGGGGGGGGGAGCTGAAAAACTGTTTTTT.

Here the CDR3 reads CSVVAWTGGYEQYF. CDR3 DNA: TGCAGCGTTGTCGCTTGGACAGGGGGGTACGAGCAGTACTTC. The chain is built from TRBV29-1 and TRBJ2-7, with TRBD1 identical over 10 bases. Germline V gene lookup returns CDR1 SQVTM and CDR2 ANQGSEA. V was pared by 4 bases and J by 4 bases, with 7 bases of the junction left unmatched. CDR3 length: 14 residues.